One sample yielded the 17 T cell receptor beta chains listed below, sequenced in a study of OX40 agonist ivuxolimab in advanced cancers. This table comes from immunoSEQ multiplex PCR, and its TCRdb copy is limited to in-frame clones, with some not included. The sample holds some 50,000 clones, approximately 85% seen once. The material sequenced was CD4+ or CD8+ T cells sorted from blood, taken in a trial of the OX40 agonist ivuxolimab. The receptors here all came from an adult with an advanced solid tumor such as melanoma, head and neck, liver or kidney cancer.

The V gene is TRBV5-6, the J gene TRBJ2-7; tentatively, D is TRBD1 or TRBD2 (5 bases each). V was clipped by 4 bases and J by 7 bases, with 15 bases between them. The CDR3 totals 13 residues. The V gene's germline CDR1 is SGHDT and CDR2 YYEEEE. The chain's CDR3 is CASSEGPALEQYF. In nucleotides, the CDR3 is TGTGCCAGCAGCGAGGGACCAGCTCTGGAGCAGTACTTC.

This clone has more than one count but fewer than ten. The chain combines TRBV28 with TRBJ2-5; no reliable D call. This CDR3 comprises 14 residues. V was trimmed by 6 bases and J by 0 bases, leaving 11 bases between them. Germline lookup yields CDR1 MDHEN and CDR2 SYDVKM. The CDR3: CASRSDGYQETQYF. Here the CDR3 DNA reads TGTGCCAGCAGGTCGGACGGATACCAAGAGACCCAGTACTTC.

The count of this clone is one. The gene calls are TRBV19 and TRBJ1-3; possibly TRBD1 for D (5 bases). This CDR3 is 14 amino acids long. Germline V lookup: CDR1 LNHDA, CDR2 SQIVND (reference sequence). Trimming removed 5 bases from V and 0 bases from J, with 8 bases in between. The CDR3 spells CASSGRGSGNTIYF. As DNA, the CDR3 is TGTGCCAGTAGTGGTAGGGGCTCTGGAAACACCATATATTTT.

At least ten counts were recorded for this clone. The chain recombines TRBV27 with TRBJ2-7, with unresolved D. The germline CDR1 and CDR2 sequences are MNHEY and SMNVEV (reference sequence). Trimming removed 3 bases at V and 3 bases at J, with 12 bases between. This CDR3 is built from 14 residues. In nucleotides, the CDR3 is TGTGCCAGCAGTTTTCTTGGCGATGGCTACGAGCAGTACTTC. Translating it yields CASSFLGDGYEQYF.

The genes are TRBV30 and TRBJ1-4; a weak D match, TRBD1 (5 bases). The CDR3 is made up of 15 amino acids. Trimming took off 3 bases at V and 8 bases at J, with 19 bases between the two ends. Germline-derived CDR1 and CDR2 are GTSNPN and SVGIG (reference sequence). The CDR3 DNA is TGTGCCTGGAGCGCCGGGGGGTTGGGTTGGGAAAAACTGTTTTTT. Translation gives CAWSAGGLGWEKLFF.

V is TRBV27 and J is TRBJ1-6; 9 bases line up with TRBD1. Looked up from germline, CDR1 is MNHEY and CDR2 is SMNVEV (reference sequence). The junction had 3 bases not matched to a gene; V was cut back by 6 bases and J by 6 bases. CDR3 size: 14 residues. The CDR3 bases are TGTGCCAGCAGGGGACAGGGATTTAATTCACCCCTCCACTTT. As protein: CASRGQGFNSPLHF.

The chain links TRBV5-1 to TRBJ2-5, with 9 bases identical to TRBD1. The CDR3 sequence is 17 residues long. Germline trimming cut 0 bases from V and 5 bases from J; bases unmatched to any gene: 11. Germline values: CDR1 SGHRS, CDR2 YFSETQ. The chain's CDR3 is CASSLALKQGAGETQYF. Written as DNA, the CDR3 is TGCGCCAGCAGCTTGGCGCTTAAACAGGGGGCCGGGGAGACCCAGTACTTC.

The V gene is TRBV7-2, the J gene TRBJ2-2; a weak D match, TRBD2 (5 bases). V shed 2 bases and J shed 3 bases, with 10 bases lying between them. Germline V lookup: CDR1 SGHTA, CDR2 FQGNSA. CDR3 length: 15 residues. CDR3 nucleotides: TGTGCCAGCAGCTTAAGTGCGGGCGACACCGGGGAGCTGTTTTTT. Amino acid sequence: CASSLSAGDTGELFF.

The chain employs TRBV28 and TRBJ2-5, with 8 positions matching TRBD1. This CDR3 spans 16 amino acids. The germline V gene has CDR1 MDHEN and CDR2 SYDVKM. V was pared by 3 bases and J by 1 base, with 7 bases of the junction left unmatched. In DNA form, the CDR3 reads TGTGCCAGCAGTTTTACAGACAGGGGAATCCAAGAGACCCAGTACTTC. Protein product: CASSFTDRGIQETQYF. Full variable domain (rest looked up from reference TRBV28 and TRBJ2-5): DVKVTQSSRYLVKRTGEKVFLECVQDMDHENMFWYRQDPGLGLRLIYFSYDVKMKEKGDIPEGYSVSREKKERFSLILESASTNQTSMYLCASSFTDRGIQETQYFGPGTRLLVL.

The genes are TRBV20-1 and TRBJ1-2, with TRBD1 as a possible D gene (6 bases). Germline lookup yields CDR1 DFQATT and CDR2 SNEGSKA (reference sequence). V was trimmed by 4 bases and J by 4 bases, leaving 7 bases between them. CDR3 size: 11 residues. This CDR3 reads CSATGVYGYTF. The CDR3 region has the DNA TGCAGTGCTACAGGGGTCTATGGCTACACCTTC.

This clone was picked up one time. J is TRBJ1-2 and V is TRBV2; D may be TRBD1 (6 bases). Trimming stripped 5 bases from V and 8 bases from J, with 12 bases between. In germline, CDR1 is SNHLY, CDR2 FYNNEI. The CDR3 runs 12 residues. CDR3 amino acids: CASSWQGKGYTF. In DNA form, the CDR3 reads TGTGCCAGCAGTTGGCAGGGGAAAGGCTACACCTTC.

In its sample, this clone was seen a few times. The rearrangement joins TRBV6-6 to TRBJ2-7; TRBD1 matches 7 bases. With V trimmed by 3 bases and J by 5 bases, 4 bases remained unmatched. This CDR3 has 13 amino acids. Germline V gene data show CDR1 as MNHNY and CDR2 as SVGAGI (reference sequence). This CDR3 reads CASSYIQGNEQYF. CDR3 DNA sequence: TGTGCCAGCAGTTATATACAGGGGAACGAGCAGTACTTC.

This chain joins TRBV27 and TRBJ2-5; 15 bases fit TRBD2. V shed 6 bases, J shed 13 bases, and the junction held 18 bases outside the gene matches. CDR1 is MNHEY, CDR2 SMNVEV, per germline (reference sequence). The CDR3 runs to 17 residues. The CDR3 loop reads CASRAGWTGLAGGGVYF. In DNA form, the CDR3 reads TGTGCCAGCAGGGCTGGGTGGACGGGACTAGCGGGGGGCGGGGTGTACTTC.

Remarks on this clone: Mismatch with germline at one junction end may stem from a read error. V and J are TRBV2 and TRBJ2-1, with 7 positions matching TRBD2. This CDR3 contains 14 residues. Germline CDR1 reads SNHLY; CDR2 reads FYNNEI. The CDR3 DNA sequence: TGTGCCAGCAGTCCCGGACTAGGTTACAATGCGCAGTTCTTC. This codes for CASSPGLGYNAQFF.

This clone has a single count. The chain couples TRBV28 to TRBJ1-2; perhaps TRBD1 as D (5 bases). Germline V lookup: CDR1 MDHEN, CDR2 SYDVKM. Trimming left V 5 bases short and J 5 bases short, with 15 bases between. The CDR3 consists of 14 residues. The CDR3 is CASSPPEGLYGYTF. CDR3 DNA: TGTGCCAGCAGTCCTCCCGAGGGGTTGTATGGCTACACCTTC.

The rearrangement uses TRBV27 and TRBJ1-4; D remains ambiguous. Trimming left V 6 bases short and J 7 bases short, with 12 bases between. Looked up from germline, CDR1 is MNHEY and CDR2 is SMNVEV (reference sequence). The CDR3 spans 13 residues. This CDR3 reads CASSRPGTEKLFF. CDR3 coding DNA: TGTGCCAGCAGCAGACCGGGAACTGAAAAACTGTTTTTT.

This rearrangement joins TRBV4-3 to TRBJ1-6, with 12 bases matching TRBD1. Germline V gene lookup returns CDR1 LGHNA and CDR2 YSLEER. This CDR3 has 17 amino acids. Trimming took 0 bases from V and 7 from J; bases not matched to a gene: 4. The CDR3: CASSQEGQGARNSPLHF. Here the CDR3 DNA reads TGCGCCAGCAGCCAAGAGGGACAGGGGGCGCGAAATTCACCCCTCCACTTT.